The subject of this entry is one T cell receptor beta chain. Repertoires were generated with immunoSEQ multiplex PCR, while TCRdb's copy carries only in-frame clones and drops some. Of 85,000 to 90,000 clones in the sample, approximately 90% are singletons; the top ten hold about 2.5%. This sample was included in a study of blood T cell repertoires in COVID-19. The CDR3 runs to 17 residues. Per the germline V gene, CDR1 is SGHVS and CDR2 is FNYEAQ. Trimming removed 2 bases at V and 6 bases at J, with 20 bases between. The chain has TRBV7-6 and TRBJ2-1, with TRBD2 as a possible D gene (7 bases). Sequencing used peripheral blood. The receptor was isolated from a human donor with active COVID-19. The donor label of this sample is uncertain. The CDR3 protein is CASSLRVEGGPSNEQFF. CDR3 nucleotides: TGTGCCAGCAGCTTACGAGTAGAGGGGGGGCCGAGCAATGAGCAGTTCTTC.